The TCR beta chain under discussion was sequenced for a study of T cell repertoires in cytomegalovirus infection. At least ten counts were recorded for this clonotype. After removal of 2 bases from V and 6 bases from J, the junction contained 3 bases not matched to a gene. This CDR3 region has 14 residues. Per the germline V gene, CDR1 is MNHEY and CDR2 is SVGAGI. TCRdb recomputed calls from the reads with MiXCR, one row per CDR3 protein. The sample holds some 250,000 distinct CDR3 sequences, over 8% seen once. The J gene is TRBJ2-7, the V gene TRBV6-5; TRBD1 matches 11 bases. The source material was PBMCs. The receptor comes from a human donor in good health (CMV status not recorded). Some clones in this sample may be carry-over from other donors' samples. The CDR3 protein is CASSYPGQGGEQYF. CDR3 DNA sequence: TGTGCCAGCAGTTACCCGGGACAGGGGGGCGAGCAGTACTTC.